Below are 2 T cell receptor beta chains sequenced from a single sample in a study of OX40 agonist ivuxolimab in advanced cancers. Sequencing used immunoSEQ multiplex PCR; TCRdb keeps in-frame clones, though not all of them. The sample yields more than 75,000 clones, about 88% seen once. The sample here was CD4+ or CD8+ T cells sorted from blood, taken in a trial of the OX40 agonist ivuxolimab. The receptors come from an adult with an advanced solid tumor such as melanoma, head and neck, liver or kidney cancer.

This CDR3 reads CASSTQTGDEQFF. The CDR3 bases are TGTGCCAGTAGTACCCAAACAGGGGATGAGCAGTTCTTC. This sequence joins TRBV19 and TRBJ2-1, with 7 bases aligning to TRBD1. Per germline, CDR1 LNHDA and CDR2 SQIVND (reference sequence). Trimming at V came to 4 bases and at J to 8 bases, leaving 5 bases not matched to a gene. The CDR3 consists of 13 residues.

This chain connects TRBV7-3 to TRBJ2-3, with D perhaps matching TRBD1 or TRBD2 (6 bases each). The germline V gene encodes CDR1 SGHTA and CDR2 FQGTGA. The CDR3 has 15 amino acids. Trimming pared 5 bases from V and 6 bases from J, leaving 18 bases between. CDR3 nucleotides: TGTGCCAGCAGCCGGTCCCCGGGGGCCGGCGATACGCAGTATTTT. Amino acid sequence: CASSRSPGAGDTQYF.